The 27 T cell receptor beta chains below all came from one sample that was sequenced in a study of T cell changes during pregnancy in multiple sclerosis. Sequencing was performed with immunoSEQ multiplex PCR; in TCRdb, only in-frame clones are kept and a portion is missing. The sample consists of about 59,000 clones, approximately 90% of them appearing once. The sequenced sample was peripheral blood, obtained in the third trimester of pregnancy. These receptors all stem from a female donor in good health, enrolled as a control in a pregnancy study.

The CDR3 sequence is CASSYSGSGFQETQYF. CDR3 in DNA: TGTGCCAGCAGTTACTCGGGCAGTGGGTTTCAGGAGACCCAGTACTTC. The V call is TRBV6-5, the J call TRBJ2-5; the D is unclear. Germline CDR1 MNHEY, CDR2 SVGAGI. The CDR3 spans 16 residues. Trimming pared 0 bases from V and 5 bases from J, leaving 16 bases between.

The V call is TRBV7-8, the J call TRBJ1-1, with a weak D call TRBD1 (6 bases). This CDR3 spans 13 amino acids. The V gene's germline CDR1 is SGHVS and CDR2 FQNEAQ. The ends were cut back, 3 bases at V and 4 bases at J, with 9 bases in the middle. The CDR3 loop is CASSFQGITEAFF. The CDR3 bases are TGTGCCAGCAGCTTCCAGGGGATCACTGAAGCTTTCTTT.

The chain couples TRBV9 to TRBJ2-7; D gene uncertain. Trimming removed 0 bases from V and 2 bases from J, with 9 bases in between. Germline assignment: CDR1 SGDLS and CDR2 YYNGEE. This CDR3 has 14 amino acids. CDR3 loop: CASSVGGGTYEQYF. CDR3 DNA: TGTGCCAGCAGCGTAGGAGGCGGTACCTACGAGCAGTACTTC.

CDR3 region: CASSTGAFSGNTIYF. In nucleotides, the CDR3 is TGTGCCAGCAGTACAGGGGCCTTCTCTGGAAACACCATATATTTT. The chain carries TRBV6-5 and TRBJ1-3, with 7 bases aligning to TRBD1. Germline V gene sequence: CDR1 MNHEY, CDR2 SVGAGI. V shed 5 bases and J 0 bases; nucleotides not matched to a gene: 4. The CDR3 is made up of 15 amino acids.

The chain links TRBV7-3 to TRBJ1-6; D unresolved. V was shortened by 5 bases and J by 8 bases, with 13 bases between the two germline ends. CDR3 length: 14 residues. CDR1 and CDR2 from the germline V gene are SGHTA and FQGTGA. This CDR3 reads CASSLPGLDSPLHF. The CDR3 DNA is TGTGCCAGCAGCCTTCCTGGACTCGATTCACCCCTCCACTTT.

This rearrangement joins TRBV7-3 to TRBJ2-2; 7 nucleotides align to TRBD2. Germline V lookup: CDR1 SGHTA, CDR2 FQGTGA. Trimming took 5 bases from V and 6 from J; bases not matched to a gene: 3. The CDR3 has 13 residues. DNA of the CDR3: TGTGCCAGCAGCCGTAGCGGGTCCGGGGAGCTGTTTTTT. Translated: CASSRSGSGELFF.

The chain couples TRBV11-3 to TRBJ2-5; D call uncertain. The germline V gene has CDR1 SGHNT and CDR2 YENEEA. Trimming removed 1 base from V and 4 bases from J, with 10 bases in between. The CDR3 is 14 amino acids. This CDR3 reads CASSLGRSSETQYF. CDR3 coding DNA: TGTGCCAGCAGCTTAGGAAGGAGCTCAGAGACCCAGTACTTC.

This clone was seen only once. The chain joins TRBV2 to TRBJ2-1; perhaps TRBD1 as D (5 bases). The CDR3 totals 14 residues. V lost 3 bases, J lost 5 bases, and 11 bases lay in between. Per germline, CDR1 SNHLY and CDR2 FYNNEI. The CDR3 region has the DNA TGTGCCAGCAGTGACGAGACAGTTAACAATGAGCAGTTCTTC. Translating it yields CASSDETVNNEQFF.

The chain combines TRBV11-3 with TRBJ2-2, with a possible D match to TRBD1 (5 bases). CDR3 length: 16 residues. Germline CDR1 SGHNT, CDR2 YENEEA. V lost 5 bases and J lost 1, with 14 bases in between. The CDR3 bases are TGTGCCAGCAGCCGACAGAGGTCGCGGAACACCGGGGAGCTGTTTTTT. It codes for CASSRQRSRNTGELFF.

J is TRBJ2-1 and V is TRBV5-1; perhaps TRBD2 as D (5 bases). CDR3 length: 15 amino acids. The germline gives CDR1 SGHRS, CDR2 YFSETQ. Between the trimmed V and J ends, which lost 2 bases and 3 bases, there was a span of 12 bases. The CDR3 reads CASSFLAGDYNEQFF. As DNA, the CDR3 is TGCGCCAGCAGCTTCCTAGCCGGGGACTACAATGAGCAGTTCTTC. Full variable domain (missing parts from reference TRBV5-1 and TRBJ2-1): KAGVTQTPRYLIKTRGQQVTLSCSPISGHRSVSWYQQTPGQGLQFLFEYFSETQRNKGNFPGRFSGRQFSNSRSEMNVSTLELGDSALYLCASSFLAGDYNEQFFGPGTRLTVL.

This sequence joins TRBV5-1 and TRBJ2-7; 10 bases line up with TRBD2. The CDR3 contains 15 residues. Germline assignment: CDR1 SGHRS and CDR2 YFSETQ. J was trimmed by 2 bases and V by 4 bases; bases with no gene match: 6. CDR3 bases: TGCGCCAGCAGCCTAGAGCGGGGGGGCCCCTACGAGCAGTACTTC. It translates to CASSLERGGPYEQYF.

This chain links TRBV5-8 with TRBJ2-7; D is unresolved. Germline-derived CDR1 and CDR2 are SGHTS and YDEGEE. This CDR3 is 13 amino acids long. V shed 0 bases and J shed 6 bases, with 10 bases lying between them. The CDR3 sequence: CASSLARIGEQYF. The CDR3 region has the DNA TGTGCCAGCAGCTTGGCCAGGATTGGCGAGCAGTACTTC.

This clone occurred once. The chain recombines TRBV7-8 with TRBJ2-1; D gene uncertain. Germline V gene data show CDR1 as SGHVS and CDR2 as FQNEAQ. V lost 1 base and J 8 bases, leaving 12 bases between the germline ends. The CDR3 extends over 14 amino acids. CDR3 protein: CASSLGSPRDEQFF. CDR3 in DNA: TGTGCCAGCAGCTTAGGTTCCCCACGCGATGAGCAGTTCTTC.

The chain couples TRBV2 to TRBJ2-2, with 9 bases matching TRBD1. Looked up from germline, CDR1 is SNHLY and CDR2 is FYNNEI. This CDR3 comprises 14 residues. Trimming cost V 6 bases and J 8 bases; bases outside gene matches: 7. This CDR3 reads CASSANRGPGELFF. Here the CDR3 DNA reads TGTGCCAGCAGCGCAAACAGGGGGCCAGGGGAGCTGTTTTTT. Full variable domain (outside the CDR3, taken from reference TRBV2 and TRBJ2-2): EPEVTQTPSHQVTQMGQEVILRCVPISNHLYFYWYRQILGQKVEFLVSFYNNEISEKSEIFDDQFSVERPDGSNFTLKIRSTKLEDSAMYFCASSANRGPGELFFGEGSRLTVL.

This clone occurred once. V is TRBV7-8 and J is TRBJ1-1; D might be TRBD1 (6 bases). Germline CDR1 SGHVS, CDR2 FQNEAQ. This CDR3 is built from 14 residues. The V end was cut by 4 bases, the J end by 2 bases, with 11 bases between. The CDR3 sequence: CASSSRGSNTEAFF. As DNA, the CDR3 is TGTGCCAGCAGCTCGAGGGGGTCAAACACTGAAGCTTTCTTT.

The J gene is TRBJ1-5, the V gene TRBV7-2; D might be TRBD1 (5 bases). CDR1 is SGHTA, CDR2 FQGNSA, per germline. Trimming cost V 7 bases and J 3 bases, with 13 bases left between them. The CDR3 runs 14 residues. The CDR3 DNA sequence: TGTGCCAGCACCCAAGGGGATAACAATCAGCCCCAGCATTTT. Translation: CASTQGDNNQPQHF. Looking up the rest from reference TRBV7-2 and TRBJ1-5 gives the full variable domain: GAGVSQSPSNKVTEKGKDVELRCDPISGHTALYWYRQSLGQGLEFLIYFQGNSAPDKSGLPSDRFSAERTGGSVSTLTIQRTQQEDSAVYLCASTQGDNNQPQHFGDGTRLSIL.

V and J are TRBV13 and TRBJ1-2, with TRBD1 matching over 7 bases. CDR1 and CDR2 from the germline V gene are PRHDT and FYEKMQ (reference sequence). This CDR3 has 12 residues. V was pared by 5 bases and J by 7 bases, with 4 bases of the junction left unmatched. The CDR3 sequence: CASSQTGSGYTF. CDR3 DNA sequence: TGTGCCAGCAGCCAGACAGGGAGTGGCTACACCTTC.

As DNA, the CDR3 is TGCGCCAGCAGCCAAGGCATGGCGGGAGGGGGGGCCTACAATGAGCAGTTCTTC. It codes for CASSQGMAGGGAYNEQFF. The J gene is TRBJ2-1, the V gene TRBV4-1; TRBD2 aligns across 9 bases. This CDR3 comprises 18 residues. Per germline, CDR1 MGHRA and CDR2 YSYEKL. V lost 1 base and J lost 2; bases outside the gene matches: 9.

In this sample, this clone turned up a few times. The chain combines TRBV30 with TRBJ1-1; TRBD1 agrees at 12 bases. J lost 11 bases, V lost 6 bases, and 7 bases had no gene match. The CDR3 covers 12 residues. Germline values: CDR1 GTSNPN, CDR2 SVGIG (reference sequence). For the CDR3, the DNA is TGTGCCTGCGCAGGGACAGGGGGCATGGCTTTCTTT. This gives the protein CACAGTGGMAFF.

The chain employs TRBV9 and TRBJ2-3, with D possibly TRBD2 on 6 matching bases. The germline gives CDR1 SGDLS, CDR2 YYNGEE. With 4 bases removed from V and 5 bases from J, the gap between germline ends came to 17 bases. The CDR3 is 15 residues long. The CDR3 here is CASSPTGGIQDTQYF. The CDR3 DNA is TGTGCCAGCAGCCCCACGGGCGGGATCCAAGATACGCAGTATTTT.

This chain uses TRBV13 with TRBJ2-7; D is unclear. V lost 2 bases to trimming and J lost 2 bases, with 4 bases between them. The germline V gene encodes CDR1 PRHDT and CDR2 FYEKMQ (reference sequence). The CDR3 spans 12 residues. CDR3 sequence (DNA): TGTGCCAGCAGCTTACGGGCCTACGAGCAGTACTTC. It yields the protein CASSLRAYEQYF.

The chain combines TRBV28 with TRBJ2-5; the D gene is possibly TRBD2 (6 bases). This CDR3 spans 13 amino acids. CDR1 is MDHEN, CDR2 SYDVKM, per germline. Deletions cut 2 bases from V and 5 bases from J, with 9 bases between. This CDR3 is CASSLAGRETQYF. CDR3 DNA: TGTGCCAGCAGTTTAGCGGGGAGGGAGACCCAGTACTTC.

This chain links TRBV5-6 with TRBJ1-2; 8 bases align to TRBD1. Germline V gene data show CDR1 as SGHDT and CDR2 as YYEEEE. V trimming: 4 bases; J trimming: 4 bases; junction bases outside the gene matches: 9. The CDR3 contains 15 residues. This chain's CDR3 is CASSLGQGLFYGYTF. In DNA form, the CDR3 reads TGTGCCAGCAGCCTAGGACAGGGCCTATTCTATGGCTACACCTTC. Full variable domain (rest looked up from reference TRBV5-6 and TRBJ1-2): DAGVTQSPTHLIKTRGQQVTLRCSPKSGHDTVSWYQQALGQGPQFIFQYYEEEERQRGNFPDRFSGHQFPNYSSELNVNALLLGDSALYLCASSLGQGLFYGYTFGSGTRLTVV.

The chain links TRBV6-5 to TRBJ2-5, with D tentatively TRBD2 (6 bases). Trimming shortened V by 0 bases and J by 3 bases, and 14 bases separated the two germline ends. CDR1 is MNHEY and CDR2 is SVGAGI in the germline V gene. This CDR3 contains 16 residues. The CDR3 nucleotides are TGTGCCAGCAGTTACTCGAAGGAAGGGGAGGAAGAGACCCAGTACTTC. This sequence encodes CASSYSKEGEEETQYF.

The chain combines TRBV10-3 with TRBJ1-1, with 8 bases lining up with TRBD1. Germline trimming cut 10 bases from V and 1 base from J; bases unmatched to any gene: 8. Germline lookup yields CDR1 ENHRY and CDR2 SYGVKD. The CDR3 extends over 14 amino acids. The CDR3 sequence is CATRPGTGNTEAFF. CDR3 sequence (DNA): TGTGCCACTCGTCCCGGGACAGGGAACACTGAAGCTTTCTTT.

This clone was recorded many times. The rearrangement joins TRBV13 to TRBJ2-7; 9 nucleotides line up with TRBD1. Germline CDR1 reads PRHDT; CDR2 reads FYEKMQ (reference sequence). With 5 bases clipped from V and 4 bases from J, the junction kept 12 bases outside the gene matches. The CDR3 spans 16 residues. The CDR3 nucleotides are TGTGCCAGCAGCCCCGGACCCGGGACAGGGATATACGAGCAGTACTTC. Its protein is CASSPGPGTGIYEQYF.

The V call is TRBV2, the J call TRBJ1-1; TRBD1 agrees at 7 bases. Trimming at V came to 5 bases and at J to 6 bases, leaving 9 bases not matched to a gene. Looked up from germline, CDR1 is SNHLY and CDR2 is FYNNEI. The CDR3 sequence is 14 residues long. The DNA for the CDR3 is TGTGCCAGCAGTTGGGACAGTCGGGGGCCTGAAGCTTTCTTT. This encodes CASSWDSRGPEAFF. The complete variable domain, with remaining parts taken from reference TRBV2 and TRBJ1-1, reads EPEVTQTPSHQVTQMGQEVILRCVPISNHLYFYWYRQILGQKVEFLVSFYNNEISEKSEIFDDQFSVERPDGSNFTLKIRSTKLEDSAMYFCASSWDSRGPEAFFGQGTRLTVV.